The present T cell receptor (beta chain) was sequenced within a study of T cells after posttransplantation cyclophosphamide. Study-level findings and limits: Donor-recipient repertoire similarity was low at 1-2 months, rising over year one. TRB clonality was highly associated with recipient CMV seropositivity and reactivation.

As for this clone: Its antigen is currently unknown.

Trimming shortened V by 2 bases and J by 1 base, and 6 bases separated the two germline ends. CDR3 size: 13 residues. Per the germline V gene, CDR1 is MGHRA and CDR2 is YSYEKL. The assay was immunoSEQ multiplex PCR, and TCRdb's table has in-frame clones only and misses some. The repertoire holds under 3,000 clones, with more than 65% as singletons. Sequencing input: PBMCs. The sequence came from a man aged 30 to 45 with a blood cancer, CMV-positive, and with a related stem cell donor. The chain carries TRBV4-1 and TRBJ2-7; D remains ambiguous. The CDR3: CASSQRASYEQYF. CDR3 sequence (DNA): TGCGCCAGCAGCCAAAGAGCATCCTACGAGCAGTACTTC.